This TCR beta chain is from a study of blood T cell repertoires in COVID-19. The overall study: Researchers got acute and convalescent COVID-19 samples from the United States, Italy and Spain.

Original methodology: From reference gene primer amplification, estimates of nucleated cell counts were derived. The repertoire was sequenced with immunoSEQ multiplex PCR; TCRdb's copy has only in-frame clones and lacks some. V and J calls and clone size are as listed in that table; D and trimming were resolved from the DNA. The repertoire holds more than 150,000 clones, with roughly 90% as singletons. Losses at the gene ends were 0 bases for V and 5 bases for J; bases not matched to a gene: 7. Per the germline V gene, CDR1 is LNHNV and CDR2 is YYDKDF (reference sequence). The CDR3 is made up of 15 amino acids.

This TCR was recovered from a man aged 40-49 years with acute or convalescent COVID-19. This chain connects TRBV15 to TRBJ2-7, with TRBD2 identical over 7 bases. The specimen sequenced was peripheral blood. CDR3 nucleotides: TGTGCCACCAGCAGAGATGGGGAGGGTCGGAACGAGCAGTACTTC. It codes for CATSRDGEGRNEQYF.